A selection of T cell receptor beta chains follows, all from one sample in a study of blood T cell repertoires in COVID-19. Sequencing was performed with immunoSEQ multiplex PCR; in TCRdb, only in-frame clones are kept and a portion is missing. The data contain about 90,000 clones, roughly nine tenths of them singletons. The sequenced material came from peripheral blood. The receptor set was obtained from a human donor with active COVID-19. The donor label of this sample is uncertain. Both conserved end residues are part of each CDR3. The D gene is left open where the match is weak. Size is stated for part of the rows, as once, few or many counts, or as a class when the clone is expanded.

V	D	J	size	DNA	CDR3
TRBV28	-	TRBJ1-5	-	TGTGCCAGCAGTTTATCGACGGGATTCAATCAGCCCCAGCATTTT	CASSLSTGFNQPQHF
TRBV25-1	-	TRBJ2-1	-	TGTGCCAGCAGTGTCTCCGGGAGCTCCTACAATGAGCAGTTCTTC	CASSVSGSSYNEQFF
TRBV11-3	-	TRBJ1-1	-	TGTGCCAGCAGCTTCACAGGTTCCACTGAAGCTTTCTTT	CASSFTGSTEAFF
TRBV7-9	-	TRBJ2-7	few	TGTGCCAGCAGCTATAGGCCCCGGGACATTTCCTACGAGCAGTACTTC	CASSYRPRDISYEQYF
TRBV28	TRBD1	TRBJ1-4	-	TGTGCCAGCGGGACCAGGGGGAATGAAAAACTGTTTTTT	CASGTRGNEKLFF
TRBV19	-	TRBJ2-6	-	TGTGCCAGTAGTATCGAGCCCCACTCTGGGGCCAACGTCCTGACTTTC	CASSIEPHSGANVLTF
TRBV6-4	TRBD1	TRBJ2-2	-	TGTGCCAGCAGTGCAGATGGGACAGGGAACACCGGGGAGCTGTTTTTT	CASSADGTGNTGELFF
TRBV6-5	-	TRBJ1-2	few	TGTGCCAGCAGTTACTCTGGAGAAATGGAAGGCTACACCTTC	CASSYSGEMEGYTF
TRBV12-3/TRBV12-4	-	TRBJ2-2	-	TGTGCCAGCAGTTTAGTAGCCGGGGAGCTGTTTTTT	CASSLVAGELFF
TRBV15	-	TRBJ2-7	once	TGTGCCACCAGCTTAAGGGGCAACGAGCAGTACTTC	CATSLRGNEQYF
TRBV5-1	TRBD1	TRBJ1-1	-	TGCGCCAGCAGCCCGACAGGGATCGGCTTAGGAGCTTTCTTT	CASSPTGIGLGAFF
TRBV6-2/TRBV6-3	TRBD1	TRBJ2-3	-	TGTGCCAGCAGTTACTCCGAAACAGGGGCCCACACAGATACGCAGTATTTT	CASSYSETGAHTDTQYF
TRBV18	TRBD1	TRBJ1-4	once	TGTGCCAGCTCACAGCGACAGGGGTCTGAAAAACTGTTTTTT	CASSQRQGSEKLFF